Listed below are T cell receptor beta chains from one sample, sequenced in a study of cytotoxic CD8 clonotypes in ibrutinib-treated CLL. Profiling relied on immunoSEQ multiplex PCR, and the TCRdb table lists in-frame clones only, not all of them. This sample has about 250,000 clones; 60% to 75% occur once, and the top ten carry over 15%. Sequencing was performed on PBMCs, taken after 24 months of ibrutinib treatment. Source of these receptors: a human donor with chronic lymphocytic leukemia. The CDR3 runs from the conserved cysteine through the conserved F or W. A D gene is named only where the DNA matches it firmly. A clone size is listed for some rows: how often the clone was seen (once, few, many), or a class if it is expanded.

j_call,v_call,clone_size,d_call,cdr3_nt,cdr3_aa
TRBJ2-1,TRBV28,.,.,TGTGCCAGCAGTGGACCTCCCCCCGAGGAGCAGTTCTTC,CASSGPPPEEQFF
TRBJ2-3,TRBV28,few,TRBD2,TGTGCCAGCAGTTTGGGAGGGGCTTTGAATACGCAGTATTTT,CASSLGGALNTQYF
TRBJ2-3,TRBV30,.,.,TGTGCCTGGGGGGCAGCCAGCACAGATACGCAGTATTTT,CAWGAASTDTQYF
TRBJ2-7,TRBV30,.,.,TGTGCCTGGGAGGGAGGCTACGAGCAGTACTTC,CAWEGGYEQYF
TRBJ2-1,TRBV7-6,once,TRBD2,TGTGCCAGCAATCGACTAGCGGGCATCAATGAGCAGTTCTTC,CASNRLAGINEQFF
TRBJ1-1,TRBV11-2,.,.,TGTGCCAGCAGCTTAGATCTTCTAGGGACTGAAGCTTTCTTT,CASSLDLLGTEAFF
TRBJ2-1,TRBV11-1,.,.,TGTGCCAGCAGACACCGTGGGTCGCGGGGCGAGCAGTTCTTC,CASRHRGSRGEQFF
TRBJ2-5,TRBV28,.,TRBD1,TGTGCCAGCGGGGGCTCCGGCAGGGGGCGCGGAGAGACCCAGTACTTC,CASGGSGRGRGETQYF
TRBJ2-7,TRBV7-2,.,.,TGTGCCAGCAGCTTAGCAGGCAGGGGAAACGAGCAGTACTTC,CASSLAGRGNEQYF
TRBJ2-7,TRBV25-1,.,TRBD1,TGTGCCAGCAGTCGATCCGGACAGGGCTACGAGCAGTACTTC,CASSRSGQGYEQYF
TRBJ2-2,TRBV15,few,.,TGTGCCACCAGCAGAGATGGTCGAACCGGGGAGCTGTTTTTT,CATSRDGRTGELFF
TRBJ2-7,TRBV7-9,.,TRBD2,TGTGCCAGCAGCGCCGGGACTACCAACTACGAGCAGTACTTC,CASSAGTTNYEQYF
TRBJ2-7,TRBV2,.,.,TGTGCCAGCAGTGACCCACAGGGTGGCGGGATGGAGCAGTACTTC,CASSDPQGGGMEQYF
TRBJ1-5,TRBV18,.,TRBD1,TGTGCCAGCTCACCGGGACAGGGAGGGAATCAGCCCCAGCATTTT,CASSPGQGGNQPQHF
TRBJ2-7,TRBV11-2,.,TRBD1,TGTGCCAGCACTCGAGGGACAGGGGGCCTTATTGAGCAGTACTTC,CASTRGTGGLIEQYF
TRBJ2-7,TRBV29-1,.,.,TGCAGCGTTGAAGATGGACTGAAATCCTACGAGCAGTACTTC,CSVEDGLKSYEQYF
TRBJ2-7,TRBV18,.,.,TGTGCCAGCTCCCCGCTACAGGCCCTAGAGAACGAGCAGTACTTC,CASSPLQALENEQYF
TRBJ2-2,TRBV9,.,.,TGTGCCAGCAGCGTCGGGACTCCTGGCGGGGAGCTGTTTTTT,CASSVGTPGGELFF
TRBJ2-1,TRBV14,.,.,TGTGCCAGCAGCCAAGACTTGAGAAACAGTCGCTTCTTC,CASSQDLRNSRFF
TRBJ2-1,TRBV5-1,.,.,TGCGCCAGCAGCCCGTCCCTAACGGCAAGGAATGAGCAGTTCTTC,CASSPSLTARNEQFF
TRBJ1-1,TRBV29-1,.,.,TGCAGCGTTGAGACACGGCTGGCGAACACTGAAGCTTTCTTT,CSVETRLANTEAFF
TRBJ2-7,TRBV30,.,TRBD2,TGTGCCTGGAGCGCGGGGGGCAGTGGGCAGTACTTC,CAWSAGGSGQYF
TRBJ2-7,TRBV2,.,.,TGTGCCAGCAGCCTTCCGGGACCCTCCTACGAGCAGTACTTC,CASSLPGPSYEQYF
TRBJ2-7,TRBV6-1,once,.,TGTGCCAGCAGTGAAATCGGGACATCCGCCTACGAGCAGTACTTC,CASSEIGTSAYEQYF
TRBJ1-1,TRBV27,.,TRBD1,TGTGCCAGCAGTTTTGTGCTTCGACAGGGGGTTATCACTGAAGCTTTCTTT,CASSFVLRQGVITEAFF
TRBJ2-3,TRBV14,.,.,TGTGCCAGCAGCCAAGATTATGGGGCAGATACGCAGTATTTT,CASSQDYGADTQYF
TRBJ2-7,TRBV19,.,TRBD2,TGTGCCAGTAGTAGGGGCGGTGCGGGAGGTCCCTACGAGCAGTACTTC,CASSRGGAGGPYEQYF
TRBJ2-3,TRBV9,.,TRBD1,TGTGCCAGCAGCTTACCCCCCACAGGGGCCTCCACAGATACGCAGTATTTT,CASSLPPTGASTDTQYF
TRBJ2-4,TRBV27,.,.,TGTGCCAGCAGTTTATGGAGGGGAAACATTCAGTACTTC,CASSLWRGNIQYF
TRBJ2-3,TRBV4-1,.,.,TGCGCCAGCAGCCAAGAGGTGGCTAACCCAGATACGCAGTATTTT,CASSQEVANPDTQYF
TRBJ2-3,TRBV7-2,.,TRBD1,TGTGCCAGCAGCCTCGACAGGGCCACAGATACGCAGTATTTT,CASSLDRATDTQYF
TRBJ1-3,TRBV30,once,.,TGTGCCTGGAGTGTAGGAAACACCATATATTTT,CAWSVGNTIYF
TRBJ2-5,TRBV6-5,.,.,TGTGCCAGCAGTCAAGGAGAGAAAGAGACCCAGTACTTC,CASSQGEKETQYF